This T cell receptor (beta chain) emerged from a study of CD4 T cell repertoires in COVID-19 (dated by TCRdb to the early 2020s). About the full investigation: For cross-reactivity analysis, CFSE-low cells were expanded with IL-2 for nine to ten days and were then relabeled and restimulated with spike proteins from other coronaviruses. In COVID-19-recovered individuals, the study described naturally processed CD4+ T cell responses to SARS-CoV-2 spike and nucleoprotein and used TCR Vbeta sequencing to evaluate clonal composition. In three recovered individuals, the researchers analyzed the TCR Vbeta repertoire of SARS-CoV-2-reactive T cells at the subset level.

Receptors were amplified or captured by the immunoSEQ multiplex PCR assay. Under the source paper's analysis protocol: The Chao-Jaccard similarity index and the number of shared clonotypes were used to measure repertoire overlap between subsets. Drawn from immuneACCESS, this table holds only the in-frame rearrangements with V and J called that TCRdb kept. Clones are partly lost; checked studies trace under half to an unresolved V gene and leave the rest unexplained. The V and J calls and the clone size are those of that table, but D and trimming were determined from the DNA. Within this sample are some 71,000 clones, with around 82% of them counted one time only. The ten largest clones take up roughly 0.5% of the sample. The CDR3 starts with the cysteine, ends with the phenylalanine, and has 18 residues. The DNA shown is the 54-base CDR3, in frame from base 1. There are a few counts of this clone. No cognate antigen has been identified for it. No much larger clonotype is one base removed from it; base qualities were not supplied.

Broad study findings and their caveats: Between roughly 6.5 and 25% of SARS-CoV-2 clonotypes were also found in SARS-CoV and/or HKU1 spike-stimulated secondary cultures, consistent with cross-reactivity. Several of the most expanded SARS-CoV-2-reactive clonotypes were found to be shared between two or all three memory subsets, suggesting intraclonal diversification.

What this sample's time point label stands for: sample from a COVID-19-recovered individual after infection. Patients who had recovered from mild-to-severe COVID-19 served as donors. Memory T cell samples that were not cultured went straight to sequencing right after ex vivo isolation. CD4+ total memory, central memory, effector memory and circulating T follicular helper cells were isolated from peripheral blood mononuclear cells. The chain is assembled from TRBV21-1 and TRBJ1-2; the table names TRBD1, a call not compared with the DNA. TRBV21-1 is described as a pseudogene. This specimen consisted of CD4+ T cells from peripheral blood, obtained after recovery from COVID-19. The clonotype originates from a human donor who had COVID-19. The bases read TGTGCCAGCAGCATACAGGGGCTCCTCGGCCCCTCACAGGTTGGCTACACCTTC. This gives the protein CASSIQGLLGPSQVGYTF.